This T cell receptor (beta chain) comes out of a study of T cells in tuberculosis. V was pared by 3 bases and J by 1 base, with 15 bases between. The CDR3 runs 17 residues. Germline CDR1 MNHNS, CDR2 SASEGT. TCRdb's copy holds only in-frame clones and misses some; the assay was immunoSEQ multiplex PCR. The sample lists 35,000 to 45,000 clones, approximately 94% occurring once. The count of this clone is one. Sequenced: PBMCs. The receptor was derived from a donor between 10 and 35 years old with latent tuberculosis or without tuberculosis infection. Some clones in this sample may be carry-over from other donors' samples. The chain has TRBV6-1 and TRBJ2-2; TRBD1 is a possible D gene (5 bases). The CDR3 bases are TGTGCCAGCAGTGACCGTGGACATCTCCTGAACACCGGGGAGCTGTTTTTT. Translating gives CASSDRGHLLNTGELFF.